The 3 T cell receptor beta chains reported below all come from one sample, sequenced in a study of shared clonotypes between healthy human individuals. It was CD45RO-negative cells, positively selected for CCR7, that made up naive CD8 cells, with terminally differentiated effector memory CD45RA+ cells excluded. Measured with immunoSEQ multiplex PCR; TCRdb has only the in-frame clones, and not every one. The table has more than 2 million clones, just over 90% seen once. Sample: naive CD8+ T cells from PBMCs. All receptors derive from a man between 18 and 35 years old in good health. Some clones in this sample may be carry-over from other donors' samples.

V is TRBV7-9 and J is TRBJ1-2, with TRBD1 as a possible D gene (5 bases). V was pared by 5 bases and J by 4 bases, with 14 bases between. The CDR3 covers 14 residues. The germline V gene has CDR1 SEHNR and CDR2 FQNEAQ (reference sequence). DNA for the CDR3: TGTGCCAGCAGCGGGGCCGACGGAGTCTATGGCTACACCTTC. Amino acid sequence: CASSGADGVYGYTF.

The sample holds one count of this clone. Additional DNA sequences in this sample encode the identical CDR3. The CDR3, as DNA: TGTGCCAGCAGTGGGACAGGGTACGGCTACACCTTC. Protein sequence: CASSGTGYGYTF. The chain joins TRBV25-1 to TRBJ1-2; 8 nucleotides line up with TRBD1. With 4 bases clipped from V and 8 bases from J, the junction kept 3 bases outside the gene matches. In germline, CDR1 is MGHDK, CDR2 SYGVNS. This CDR3 comprises 12 residues.

The genes are TRBV19 and TRBJ2-3, with 9 bases fitting TRBD1. Germline CDR1 and CDR2: LNHDA and SQIVND (reference sequence). The CDR3 extends over 16 amino acids. V dropped 5 bases and J dropped 4; count of bases not matched to a gene: 10. The CDR3 bases are TGTGCCAGTAGTCTTTTACCGGGACAGGGTCCAGATACGCAGTATTTT. It yields the protein CASSLLPGQGPDTQYF.